This TCR beta chain appears in the sequencing data of a study of blood T cells in healthy people across ages. For this clonotype: A much larger clonotype is one base distant, so this may be a read error.

A second PCR, run for about 6 to 11 cycles, used a sample-barcoded 5' primer plus a J-beta primer mix. TCRdb itself ran the 5' RACE reads through MiXCR, one entry per CDR3 protein. Of about 700,000 distinct CDR3 sequences listed, 32% were seen once; the top ten hold 15%. Samples each yielded at least 5.5 micrograms of total RNA. The sequenced sample consisted of blood. The clonotype originates from a woman over 75 in good health.

The CDR3 coding sequence is TGTGCCAGCAGATCAGGGGCAGATGCGCAGTATTTT. Translated, it gives CASRSGADAQYF. The gene calls are TRBV12-3 or TRBV12-4 and TRBJ2-3; possible D gene TRBD1, 6 bases. This CDR3 comprises 12 residues.